This is a list of T cell receptor beta chains from one sample in a study of cytomegalovirus exposure and HLA in healthy donors. Method: immunoSEQ multiplex PCR; TCRdb's copy keeps in-frame clones and lacks some. The sample shows more than 70,000 clones, 76% of them seen only once. What was sequenced was PBMCs. All receptors derive from a man aged 30 to 45 in good health and CMV-seropositive. The CDR3 runs from the conserved cysteine through the conserved F or W. D genes are given only for firm matches. Clone size is given for some rows only: seen once, a few or many times, or a class if the clone is expanded.

V gene	J gene	D gene	clone size	CDR3 DNA	CDR3 protein
TRBV29-1	TRBJ1-2	TRBD1	NA	TGCAGCGTTGATTGGGACAGGGTATCGAATGGCTACACCTTC	CSVDWDRVSNGYTF
TRBV28	TRBJ1-4	NA	medium-sized	TGTGCCAGCAGTTTAGAGGCCGCAGCAACTAATGAAAAACTGTTTTTT	CASSLEAAATNEKLFF
TRBV7-2	TRBJ2-6	TRBD1	NA	TGTGCCAGCAGCTTATCAGGGGGCTGGTCTGGGGCCAACGTCCTGACTTTC	CASSLSGGWSGANVLTF
TRBV2	TRBJ2-5	TRBD2	few	TGTGCCAGCAGTTCCCTAGCGGGGGGTGGAGAGACCCAGTACTTC	CASSSLAGGGETQYF
TRBV7-2	TRBJ1-5	TRBD1	NA	TGTGCCAGCAGCCCGGGACAGGGTGGGAGTCAGCCCCAGCATTTT	CASSPGQGGSQPQHF
TRBV28	TRBJ2-2	TRBD2	NA	TGTGCCACTTCACTAGCGGGAGGCGCCTTAAACACCGGGGAGCTGTTTTTT	CATSLAGGALNTGELFF
TRBV28	TRBJ2-7	NA	NA	TGTGCCAGCAGCCTTCCTGCTTCCGGGACAAACCACGAGCAGTACTTC	CASSLPASGTNHEQYF
TRBV9	TRBJ1-5	NA	NA	TGTGCCAGCAGCGTAGCTCCGGGGAATCAGCCCCAGCATTTT	CASSVAPGNQPQHF
TRBV7-3	TRBJ2-1	NA	NA	TGTGCCAGCAGCTTATTGGGGCCAGGGGAAGAGCAGTTCTTC	CASSLLGPGEEQFF
TRBV4-2	TRBJ2-3	NA	NA	TGTGCCAGCAGCCTAACCGGGACTAGCACAGATACGCAGTATTTT	CASSLTGTSTDTQYF
TRBV5-1	TRBJ2-3	NA	few	TGCGCCAGCAGCTTGGGGGGCGCGCCAGATACGCAGTATTTT	CASSLGGAPDTQYF
TRBV28	TRBJ2-7	TRBD2	NA	TGTGCCAGCAGTCCTCAGCCGGGACTAGGGCCTAAAGAGCAGTACTTC	CASSPQPGLGPKEQYF
TRBV2	TRBJ2-1	NA	NA	TGTGCCAGCACCCCAGGTAGGGGCTTTCTTAATGAGCAGTTCTTC	CASTPGRGFLNEQFF
TRBV14	TRBJ2-3	TRBD2	NA	TGTGCCAGCAGCCAAGTGGGAGGGCTGGGCACAGATACGCAGTATTTT	CASSQVGGLGTDTQYF
TRBV6-5	TRBJ2-5	NA	few	TGTGCCAGCAGGCAGACCCGCGGGGAGACCCAGTACTTC	CASRQTRGETQYF
TRBV9	TRBJ2-5	NA	NA	TGTGCCAGCAGCCCGCGGGCCCTGGGGGAGACCCAGTACTTC	CASSPRALGETQYF
TRBV18	TRBJ2-1	TRBD2	NA	TGTGCCAGCTCACAGAGCGGGAGGGGTTACAATGAGCAGTTCTTC	CASSQSGRGYNEQFF
TRBV19	TRBJ1-1	NA	NA	TGTGCCAGTAGTATAGTCGGTCGGGGGAACACTGAAGCTTTCTTT	CASSIVGRGNTEAFF
TRBV7-8	TRBJ2-5	NA	NA	TGTGCCAGCAAGGATAGCGGCGCCTATCAAGAGACCCAGTACTTC	CASKDSGAYQETQYF
TRBV11-2	TRBJ2-7	TRBD1	NA	TGTGCCAGCAGCCGACCCGACAGGGTCTACGAGCAGTACTTC	CASSRPDRVYEQYF
TRBV6-1	TRBJ2-1	NA	NA	TGTGCCAGCAGTGTAAACAGTCGGTCTGTCGATGAGCAGTTCTTC	CASSVNSRSVDEQFF
TRBV6-5	TRBJ1-5	TRBD1	NA	TGTGCCAGCAGAGGGGGCGCGGGGAGCAATCAGCCCCAGCATTTT	CASRGGAGSNQPQHF
TRBV7-9	TRBJ2-5	TRBD2	NA	TGTGCCAGCAGCTTAGAACTAGCGGGAGGGCCGCGGCAAGAGACCCAGTACTTC	CASSLELAGGPRQETQYF
TRBV4-2	TRBJ1-3	TRBD1	NA	TGTGCCAGCAGCCAAGACCCGGACAGGGGGACCAGAAACACCATATATTTT	CASSQDPDRGTRNTIYF
TRBV5-1	TRBJ2-3	TRBD1	NA	TGCGCCAGCAGCTTAGGGACAGCTCCTGACACAGATACGCAGTATTTT	CASSLGTAPDTDTQYF
TRBV5-1	TRBJ2-1	TRBD2	NA	TGCGCCAGCGCCCGGGGCGGGGGCAATGAGCAGTTCTTC	CASARGGGNEQFF
TRBV6-6	TRBJ2-2	NA	NA	TGTGCCAGCAGTTACTTCGGGGGGCGAACCGGGGAGCTGTTTTTT	CASSYFGGRTGELFF
TRBV27	TRBJ1-5	NA	few	TGTGCCAGCTCCCCGGGTTCAGGGAGCAATCAGCCCCAGCATTTT	CASSPGSGSNQPQHF
TRBV5-1	TRBJ2-1	NA	NA	TGCGCCAGCAGCTTGCCCAAGAGGAATGAGCAGTTCTTC	CASSLPKRNEQFF
TRBV12-5	TRBJ2-1	TRBD2	NA	TGTGCTAGTGGTGTTGGACTAGCGGGATTCAATGAGCAGTTCTTC	CASGVGLAGFNEQFF
TRBV27	TRBJ2-3	TRBD1	few	TGTGCCAGCAGTTTCTCCAGGGGGACAGATACGCAGTATTTT	CASSFSRGTDTQYF
TRBV11-2	TRBJ2-1	NA	once	TGTGCCAGCAGCTTCCTAGGTACTGATGAGCAGTTCTTC	CASSFLGTDEQFF
TRBV6-1	TRBJ2-7	TRBD1	NA	TGTGCCAGCAGTGCCGAGACAGGGTCCGAGCAGTACTTC	CASSAETGSEQYF
TRBV2	TRBJ2-3	NA	NA	TGTGCCACAAAACAGGACGGATCATCGGGTACGCAGTATTTT	CATKQDGSSGTQYF
TRBV28	TRBJ2-4	NA	NA	TGTGCCAGCAGCACCTCAGGGACACGACTAGCCAAAAACATTCAGTACTTC	CASSTSGTRLAKNIQYF
TRBV7-2	TRBJ2-5	TRBD2	NA	TGTGCCAGCAGCTTGTTTGGCGGGAGTATTCAAGAGACCCAGTACTTC	CASSLFGGSIQETQYF
TRBV4-1	TRBJ2-1	TRBD2	NA	TGCGCCAGCAGCCACACCATTCTGACTAGCGGGAGGGCCGATGAGCAGTTCTTC	CASSHTILTSGRADEQFF
TRBV6-5	TRBJ2-2	NA	NA	TGTGCCAGCAGTTCTTTCTCGGTCAACACCGGGGAGCTGTTTTTT	CASSSFSVNTGELFF
TRBV29-1	TRBJ1-6	TRBD1	NA	TGCAGCGTTGGGGTGGGGCGCAGGGGGGTTGGGTCACCCCTCCACTTT	CSVGVGRRGVGSPLHF
TRBV7-6	TRBJ1-3	TRBD1	NA	TGTGCCAGCAGCACCAGGACAGGGCTCTCTGGAAACACCATATATTTT	CASSTRTGLSGNTIYF
TRBV28	TRBJ1-2	NA	NA	TGTGCCAGCAGTTTAAACTTTAGGAGCTATGGCTACACCTTC	CASSLNFRSYGYTF
TRBV14	TRBJ2-7	NA	NA	TGTGCCAGCAGCCACCGGACAGCTTCCTACGAGCAGTACTTC	CASSHRTASYEQYF
TRBV6-5	TRBJ1-2	TRBD1	NA	TGTGCCAGCGGTGGGACAGGGGCGACCTATGGCTACACCTTC	CASGGTGATYGYTF
TRBV6-1	TRBJ1-5	TRBD1	NA	TGTGCCAGCAGTGAAGTGACAGGGACTCAGCCCCAGCATTTT	CASSEVTGTQPQHF
TRBV12-5	TRBJ2-5	TRBD2	NA	TGTGCTAGTGGTTTGGTAGGGAGGGGGACCCAGTACTTC	CASGLVGRGTQYF
TRBV23-1	TRBJ1-2	NA	NA	TGCGCCAGCAGTCGGACAGACTATGGCTACACCTTC	CASSRTDYGYTF
TRBV28	TRBJ1-5	TRBD1	NA	TGTGCCAGCAGTCCCGGACAGGGGCCAAATCAGCCCCAGCATTTT	CASSPGQGPNQPQHF
TRBV4-2	TRBJ2-1	NA	NA	TGTGCCAGCAGTAAAGGGGAGGTATATGAGCAGTTCTTC	CASSKGEVYEQFF
TRBV4-1	TRBJ1-6	TRBD1	NA	TGCGCCAGCAGCACCGGACAGGGGACGAATTCACCCCTCCACTTT	CASSTGQGTNSPLHF
TRBV7-9	TRBJ2-7	TRBD2	NA	TGTTCCAGCAGCTCTCCGACTAGCGGGAAACTGAACGAGCAGTACTTC	CSSSSPTSGKLNEQYF
TRBV7-2	TRBJ1-5	NA	NA	TGTGCCAGCAGCTTACAGGGTGGAAGCAATCAGCCCCAGCATTTT	CASSLQGGSNQPQHF
TRBV4-2	TRBJ2-2	NA	NA	TGTGCCAGCAGAGTCCAGGGAAGGGTGTACGGGGAGCTGTTTTTT	CASRVQGRVYGELFF
TRBV11-2	TRBJ1-1	NA	NA	TGTGCCAGCAGCTCCCCCGCGGGGACGATCACTGAAGCTTTCTTT	CASSSPAGTITEAFF
TRBV4-1	TRBJ2-1	TRBD2	NA	TGCGCCAGCAGCCGCTTGTTAGCGGGCTCGATCGGGGAGCAGTTCTTC	CASSRLLAGSIGEQFF
TRBV6-6	TRBJ2-2	NA	NA	TGTGCCAGCAGTTCAGACAGGATGAACACCGGGGAGCTGTTTTTT	CASSSDRMNTGELFF